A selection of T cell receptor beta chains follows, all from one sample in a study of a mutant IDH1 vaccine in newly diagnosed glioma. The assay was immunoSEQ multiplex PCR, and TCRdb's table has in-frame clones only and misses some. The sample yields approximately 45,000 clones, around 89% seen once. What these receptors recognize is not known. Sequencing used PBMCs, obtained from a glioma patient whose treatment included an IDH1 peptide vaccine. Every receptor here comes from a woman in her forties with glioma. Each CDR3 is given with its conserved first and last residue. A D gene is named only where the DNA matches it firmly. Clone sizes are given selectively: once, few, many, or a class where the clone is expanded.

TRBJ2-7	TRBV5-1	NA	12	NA	CASSSGQREQYF	TGCGCCAGCAGCTCGGGACAACGCGAGCAGTACTTC
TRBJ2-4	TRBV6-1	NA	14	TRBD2	CASTQREVGNIQYF	TGTGCCAGCACCCAACGGGAGGTTGGGAACATTCAGTACTTC
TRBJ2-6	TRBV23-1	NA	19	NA	CASSWPAIHTFSGANVLTF	TGCGCCAGCAGTTGGCCGGCGATACATACTTTCTCTGGGGCCAACGTCCTGACTTTC
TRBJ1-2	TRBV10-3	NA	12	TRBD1	CAISSQGYGYTF	TGTGCCATCAGTTCACAGGGGTATGGCTACACCTTC
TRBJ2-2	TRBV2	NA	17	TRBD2	CASSSGLAGGNTGELFF	TGTGCCAGCAGTTCAGGACTAGCGGGGGGGAACACCGGGGAGCTGTTTTTT
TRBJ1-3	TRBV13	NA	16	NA	CASSHVGQTSGNTIYF	TGTGCCAGCAGCCACGTTGGACAGACCTCTGGAAACACCATATATTTT
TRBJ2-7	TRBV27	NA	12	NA	CASPSRQDEQYF	TGTGCCAGCCCCTCCCGGCAAGATGAGCAGTACTTC
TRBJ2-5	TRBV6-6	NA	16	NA	CASTNDYLRDGETQYF	TGTGCCAGCACCAACGATTACCTCCGGGACGGCGAGACCCAGTACTTC
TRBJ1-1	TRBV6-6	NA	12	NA	CASSLSNTEAFF	TGTGCCAGCAGCCTCAGTAACACTGAAGCTTTCTTT
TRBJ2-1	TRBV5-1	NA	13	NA	CASSLVQGGEQFF	TGCGCCAGCAGCTTGGTACAGGGTGGTGAGCAGTTCTTC
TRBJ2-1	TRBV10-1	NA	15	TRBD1	CASSTSGQGYNEQFF	TGCGCCAGCAGTACCTCAGGACAGGGATACAATGAGCAGTTCTTC
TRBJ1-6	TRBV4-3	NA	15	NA	CASSQEVDYNSPLHF	TGCGCCAGCAGCCAAGAAGTTGACTATAATTCACCCCTCCACTTT
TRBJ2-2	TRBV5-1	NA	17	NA	CASSLEVGAPNTGELFF	TGCGCCAGCAGCTTGGAGGTAGGGGCACCGAACACCGGGGAGCTGTTTTTT
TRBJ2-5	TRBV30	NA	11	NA	CAWGTEETQYF	TGTGCCTGGGGCACCGAAGAGACCCAGTACTTC
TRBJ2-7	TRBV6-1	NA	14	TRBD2	CASSEQGTTYEQYF	TGTGCCAGCAGTGAACAAGGGACTACCTACGAGCAGTACTTC
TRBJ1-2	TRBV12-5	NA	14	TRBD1	CASGLVGTVYGYTF	TGTGCTAGTGGTTTGGTAGGGACAGTCTATGGCTACACCTTC
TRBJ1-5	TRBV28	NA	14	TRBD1	CASSLPGGGQPQHF	TGTGCCAGCAGTTTACCAGGGGGCGGTCAGCCCCAGCATTTT
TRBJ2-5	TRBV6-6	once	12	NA	CASSYKAETQYF	TGTGCCAGCAGTTACAAGGCGGAGACCCAGTACTTC
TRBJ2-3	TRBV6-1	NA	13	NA	CASSEVLRDTQYF	TGTGCCAGCAGTGAGGTCCTCAGGGATACGCAGTATTTT
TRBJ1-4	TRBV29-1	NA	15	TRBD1	CSVAPLGQGDEKLFF	TGCAGCGTTGCCCCCTTGGGACAGGGCGACGAAAAACTGTTTTTT
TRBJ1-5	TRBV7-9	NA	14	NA	CASSPGTSNQPQHF	TGTGCCAGCAGCCCCGGGACAAGCAATCAGCCCCAGCATTTT
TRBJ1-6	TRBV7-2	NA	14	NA	CASSQLLGNSPLHF	TGTGCCAGCAGCCAACTACTTGGGAATTCACCCCTCCACTTT
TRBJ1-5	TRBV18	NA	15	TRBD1	CASSPGTERDQPQHF	TGTGCCAGCTCACCCGGGACAGAGAGGGATCAGCCCCAGCATTTT
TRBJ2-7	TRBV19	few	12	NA	CASSIVGGEQYF	TGTGCCAGTAGTATAGTGGGAGGCGAGCAGTACTTC
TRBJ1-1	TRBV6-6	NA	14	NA	CASSSLAQNTEAFF	TGTGCCAGCAGTTCCCTTGCCCAGAACACTGAAGCTTTCTTT
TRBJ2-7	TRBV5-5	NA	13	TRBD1	CASSADRGYEQYF	TGTGCCAGCAGCGCAGACAGGGGGTACGAGCAGTACTTC
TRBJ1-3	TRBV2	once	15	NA	CASGGEISSGNTIYF	TGTGCCAGTGGGGGGGAAATTAGCTCTGGAAACACCATATATTTT
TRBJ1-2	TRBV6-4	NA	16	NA	CASSDLLPGHNYGYTF	TGTGCCAGCAGTGACTTGCTGCCGGGACATAACTATGGCTACACCTTC
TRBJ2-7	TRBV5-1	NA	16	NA	CASSLAPWGSTYEQYF	TGCGCCAGCAGCTTGGCCCCCTGGGGATCCACCTACGAGCAGTACTTC
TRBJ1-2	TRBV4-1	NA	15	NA	CASSQDPGVAYGYTF	TGCGCCAGCAGCCAGGACCCAGGGGTCGCCTATGGCTACACCTTC
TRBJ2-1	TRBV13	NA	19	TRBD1	CASSQDRDRGQRSYNEQFF	TGTGCCAGCAGCCAAGACCGGGACAGGGGCCAGCGCTCCTACAATGAGCAGTTCTTC
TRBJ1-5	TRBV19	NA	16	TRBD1	CASSMTGQGGNQPQHF	TGTGCCAGTAGTATGACGGGACAGGGGGGCAATCAGCCCCAGCATTTT
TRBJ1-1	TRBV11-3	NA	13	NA	CASSLGSRTEAFF	TGTGCCAGCAGCCTAGGGTCCCGCACTGAAGCTTTCTTT
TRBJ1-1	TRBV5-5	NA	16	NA	CASSRESSRRNTEAFF	TGTGCCAGCAGCCGCGAATCGAGCCGCAGGAACACTGAAGCTTTCTTT
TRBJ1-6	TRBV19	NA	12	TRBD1	CASCTGGSPLHF	TGTGCCAGTTGCACAGGGGGTTCACCCCTCCACTTT
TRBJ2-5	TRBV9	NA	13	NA	CASSVRGQETQYF	TGTGCCAGCAGCGTACGAGGGCAAGAGACCCAGTACTTC
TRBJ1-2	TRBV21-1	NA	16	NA	CASSTLLKTGLYGYTF	TGTGCCAGCAGCACCCTACTAAAGACAGGGCTCTATGGCTACACCTTC
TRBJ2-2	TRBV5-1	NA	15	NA	CASSWTGSPGGELFF	TGCGCCAGCAGCTGGACGGGATCGCCCGGCGGGGAGCTGTTTTTT
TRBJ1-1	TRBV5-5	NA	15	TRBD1	CASTPWGRGGTEAFF	TGTGCCAGCACCCCCTGGGGCAGGGGGGGGACTGAAGCTTTCTTT
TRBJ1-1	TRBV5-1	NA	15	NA	CASSLSMGRVTEAFF	TGCGCCAGCAGCTTGTCCATGGGCAGGGTCACTGAAGCTTTCTTT
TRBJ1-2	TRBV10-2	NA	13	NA	CASTWGHSYGYTF	TGCGCCAGCACCTGGGGGCACAGCTATGGCTACACCTTC
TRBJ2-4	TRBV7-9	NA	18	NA	CASTTTAPTGGLKNIQYF	TGTGCCAGCACCACAACGGCCCCGACAGGCGGATTAAAAAACATTCAGTACTTC
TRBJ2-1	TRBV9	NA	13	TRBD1	CASSPRRDSIRLF	TGTGCCAGCAGCCCCCGCCGGGACAGTATAAGGCTCTTC
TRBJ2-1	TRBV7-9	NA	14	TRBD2	CASSLIRGGDEQFF	TGTGCCAGCAGCCTCATCCGGGGGGGGGATGAGCAGTTCTTC
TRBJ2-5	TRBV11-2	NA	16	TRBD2	CASSPGLVWQQETQYF	TGTGCCAGCAGCCCGGGACTAGTTTGGCAGCAAGAGACCCAGTACTTC
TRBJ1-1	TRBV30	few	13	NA	CAWSVQVNTEAFF	TGTGCCTGGAGTGTCCAAGTGAACACTGAAGCTTTCTTT
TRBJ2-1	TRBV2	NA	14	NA	CASSVLLPPNEQFF	TGTGCCAGCAGTGTGTTGCTTCCCCCTAATGAGCAGTTCTTC
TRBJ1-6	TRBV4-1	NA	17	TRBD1	CASSRGTGGIYHSPLHF	TGCGCCAGCAGCCGCGGGACAGGGGGTATCTATCATTCACCCCTCCACTTT
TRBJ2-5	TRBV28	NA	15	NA	CASGLGSGYQETQYF	TGTGCCAGCGGTTTAGGATCTGGGTACCAAGAGACCCAGTACTTC
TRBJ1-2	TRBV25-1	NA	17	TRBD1	CASSESRGTGPGYGYTF	TGTGCCAGCAGTGAATCGAGGGGGACAGGGCCTGGCTATGGCTACACCTTC
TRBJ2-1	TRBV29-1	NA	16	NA	CSVEVAGILLRDEQFF	TGCAGCGTTGAGGTGGCGGGAATACTCCTGAGGGATGAGCAGTTCTTC
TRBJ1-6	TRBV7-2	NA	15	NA	CASSSVGQAQPPLHF	TGTGCCAGCAGCTCCGTCGGGCAGGCTCAGCCACCCCTCCACTTT
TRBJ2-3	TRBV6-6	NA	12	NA	CASSARLNTQYF	TGTGCCAGCAGTGCTCGTTTAAATACGCAGTATTTT
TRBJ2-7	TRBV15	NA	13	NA	CATSRDVNYEQYF	TGTGCCACCAGCAGAGATGTAAACTACGAGCAGTACTTC
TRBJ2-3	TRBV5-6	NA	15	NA	CASSPGGLSTDTQYF	TGTGCCAGCAGCCCCGGCGGACTAAGCACAGATACGCAGTATTTT
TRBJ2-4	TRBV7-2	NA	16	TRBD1	CASSSRDRVAKNIQYF	TGTGCCAGCAGCTCCCGGGACAGGGTTGCCAAAAACATTCAGTACTTC
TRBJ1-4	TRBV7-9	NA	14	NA	CASSLIRNTEKLFF	TGTGCCAGCAGCTTAATCCGGAACACAGAAAAACTGTTTTTT
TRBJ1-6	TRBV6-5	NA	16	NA	CASSYLPYSVDSPLHF	TGTGCCAGCAGTTACCTCCCCTACAGTGTTGATTCACCCCTCCACTTT
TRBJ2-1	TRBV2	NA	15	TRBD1	CASSAQGAFSYEQFF	TGTGCCAGCAGTGCGCAGGGGGCTTTTAGCTATGAGCAGTTCTTC
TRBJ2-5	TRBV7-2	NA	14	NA	CASSLWDDQETQYF	TGTGCCAGCAGCTTATGGGACGACCAAGAGACCCAGTACTTC